The 28 T cell receptor beta chains below all came from one sample that was sequenced in a study of T cell responses to AZD1222 COVID-19 vaccine. Generated by immunoSEQ multiplex PCR, the TCRdb table keeps only in-frame clones and is missing some. The table records some 110,000 clones, 80% to 90% of them present only once. The sample was peripheral blood, taken on day 0 of AZD1222 vaccination. These receptors came from an adult in good health.

This rearrangement joins TRBV5-4 to TRBJ2-5, with 14 bases identical to TRBD2. The CDR3 loop spans 16 amino acids. The J segment lost 1 base and the V segment lost 5 bases, leaving 4 bases of the junction unmatched. The germline CDR1 and CDR2 sequences are SGHNT and YYREEE (reference sequence). CDR3: CASSPGLAGGQETQYF. The DNA of the CDR3 is TGTGCCAGCAGTCCTGGACTAGCGGGGGGCCAAGAGACCCAGTACTTC.

The chain combines TRBV7-9 with TRBJ1-2; no firm D call. The CDR3 has 13 residues. V lost 5 bases and J 5 bases, leaving 12 bases between the germline ends. CDR1 and CDR2 (germline): SEHNR, FQNEAQ (reference sequence). As DNA, the CDR3 is TGTGCCAGCAGCGCCAGTGAAGGGTATGGCTACACCTTC. Residues: CASSASEGYGYTF.

This chain connects TRBV27 to TRBJ2-1; D gene uncertain. This CDR3 is built from 14 residues. The V end lost 5 bases, the J end lost 6 bases, and 14 bases lay between the germline ends. In germline, CDR1 is MNHEY, CDR2 SMNVEV (reference sequence). The CDR3 coding sequence is TGTGCCAGCAGTCCCCACGACCAAAGCAATGAGCAGTTCTTC. This sequence encodes CASSPHDQSNEQFF.

The chain links TRBV7-2 to TRBJ2-3; D might be TRBD2 (5 bases). CDR1 and CDR2 from the germline V gene are SGHTA and FQGNSA. Trimming cost V 1 base and J 0 bases, with 5 bases left between them. The CDR3 contains 14 residues. The CDR3 region has the DNA TGTGCCAGCAGCTTAGGGACTAGCACAGATACGCAGTATTTT. Its translation: CASSLGTSTDTQYF.

V gene TRBV4-2 combines with J gene TRBJ2-3, with D perhaps matching TRBD1 or TRBD2 (7 bases each). The CDR3 is made up of 16 amino acids. The V and J ends lost 4 bases and 3 bases respectively, with 17 bases between them. Per the germline V gene, CDR1 is LGHNA and CDR2 is YNFKEQ. The CDR3 reads CASSRAGTAGTDTQYF. CDR3 DNA sequence: TGTGCCAGCAGCCGTGCCGGGACAGCGGGGACAGATACGCAGTATTTT.

V and J are TRBV11-1 and TRBJ2-7, with D perhaps being TRBD1 or TRBD2 (5 bases each). The CDR3 covers 15 residues. Trimming took off 1 base at V and 1 base at J, with 11 bases between the two ends. Looked up from germline, CDR1 is SGHAT and CDR2 is FQDESV (reference sequence). This CDR3 reads CASSLDGTNSYEQYF. The CDR3 DNA reads TGTGCCAGCAGCTTAGATGGGACGAATTCCTACGAGCAGTACTTC. Together with reference TRBV11-1 and TRBJ2-7, the CDR3 gives the full variable domain: EAEVAQSPRYKITEKSQAVAFWCDPISGHATLYWYRQILGQGPELLVQFQDESVVDDSQLPKDRFSAERLKGVDSTLKIQPAELGDSAMYLCASSLDGTNSYEQYFGPGTRLTVT.

V gene TRBV21-1 combines with J gene TRBJ1-6; the D call of TRBD1 is as the table states it, not checked on the DNA. TRBV21-1 is deemed a pseudogene. This CDR3 spans 17 amino acids. The CDR3 nucleotides are TGTGCCAGCAGCAAAGCGAGCCGTACAGGGGGAAATTCACCCCTCCACTTT. Encoded protein: CASSKASRTGGNSPLHF.

CDR3 nucleotides: TGTGCCAGCAGCAGAGGGGGGTCCGGAAACACCATATATTTT. Its translation: CASSRGGSGNTIYF. The chain joins TRBV28 to TRBJ1-3, with D possibly being TRBD1 (6 bases). The CDR3 length is 14 residues. In germline, CDR1 is MDHEN, CDR2 SYDVKM. The ends were cut back, 6 bases at V and 4 bases at J, with 13 bases in the middle. Together with reference TRBV28 and TRBJ1-3, the CDR3 gives the full variable domain: DVKVTQSSRYLVKRTGEKVFLECVQDMDHENMFWYRQDPGLGLRLIYFSYDVKMKEKGDIPEGYSVSREKKERFSLILESASTNQTSMYLCASSRGGSGNTIYFGEGSWLTVV.

V usage is TRBV19 and J usage is TRBJ1-2; 8 nucleotides line up with TRBD1. The ends lost 5 bases at V and 4 bases at J; junction bases unmatched: 0. Per the germline V gene, CDR1 is LNHDA and CDR2 is SQIVND (reference sequence). This CDR3 has 12 residues. The CDR3 region is CASSDRGYGYTF. In DNA form, the CDR3 reads TGTGCCAGTAGTGACAGGGGCTATGGCTACACCTTC.

The chain employs TRBV10-2 and TRBJ2-1, with 9 bases identical to TRBD1. The CDR3 contains 12 residues. In germline, CDR1 is WSHSY, CDR2 SAAADI. V lost 8 bases and J lost 8; bases outside the gene matches: 4. CDR3 loop: CASDRGEDEQFF. The CDR3 DNA reads as TGCGCCAGCGACAGGGGGGAGGATGAGCAGTTCTTC.

The chain employs TRBV10-3 and TRBJ2-1; 9 bases line up with TRBD1. The germline CDR1 and CDR2 sequences are ENHRY and SYGVKD. This CDR3 region has 20 residues. Trimming cost V 4 bases and J 0 bases; bases outside gene matches: 16. DNA for the CDR3: TGTGCCATCAGTGTCGGGACAGGGCGAGGCGGGGTAAGCTCCTACAATGAGCAGTTCTTC. Its translation: CAISVGTGRGGVSSYNEQFF.

This sequence joins TRBV6-5 and TRBJ2-7, with TRBD2 matching over 7 bases. The trim removed 8 bases at V and 1 base at J, leaving 8 bases unmatched. Germline V CDR1 and CDR2: MNHEY, SVGAGI. This CDR3 contains 14 residues. CDR3 region: CASGVSGQSYEQYF. The CDR3 DNA is TGTGCCAGCGGGGTTAGCGGGCAATCCTACGAGCAGTACTTC.

CDR3 bases: TGTGCCAGCACAGGGTCCCCGCGGGACATTTGGGCGGGGAAGAATGAGCAGTTCTTC. This codes for CASTGSPRDIWAGKNEQFF. The V gene is TRBV27, the J gene TRBJ2-1; D possibly uses TRBD1 or TRBD2 (6 bases each). Germline V gives CDR1 MNHEY, CDR2 SMNVEV (reference sequence). The CDR3 consists of 19 residues. Trimming left V 7 bases short and J 7 bases short, with 32 bases between.

The chain uses TRBV5-5 and TRBJ1-1; D might be TRBD1 (6 bases). CDR1 and CDR2 (germline): SGHKS, YYEKEE (reference sequence). V was pared by 4 bases and J by 1 base, with 11 bases between. This CDR3 region has 14 residues. The CDR3: CASSPGQQNTEAFF. As DNA, the CDR3 is TGTGCCAGCAGCCCCGGACAGCAGAACACTGAAGCTTTCTTT.

The V gene is TRBV6-2 or TRBV6-3, the J gene TRBJ2-1; D is possibly TRBD1 or TRBD2 (6 bases each). CDR1 is MNHEY, CDR2 SVGEGT, per germline. The CDR3 is made up of 13 amino acids. The germline V and J ends were trimmed by 4 bases and 9 bases, with 13 bases remaining between them. This chain's CDR3 is CASSSLGGGEQFF. The CDR3 coding sequence is TGTGCCAGCAGTTCCCTCGGAGGGGGTGAGCAGTTCTTC.

The chain uses TRBV28 and TRBJ1-1, with 7 bases lining up with TRBD1. The J segment lost 0 bases and the V segment lost 7 bases, leaving 14 bases of the junction unmatched. This CDR3 is built from 17 residues. CDR1 and CDR2 from the germline V gene are MDHEN and SYDVKM. CDR3: CASTSLGRGSLNTEAFF. In DNA, the CDR3 is TGTGCCAGCACCTCCTTAGGCAGGGGGAGTTTGAACACTGAAGCTTTCTTT.

In this sample, this clone turned up once. The chain is built from TRBV20-1 and TRBJ2-1, with 9 bases aligning to TRBD1. J was trimmed by 10 bases and V by 5 bases; bases with no gene match: 0. CDR3 size: 10 residues. The germline V gene encodes CDR1 DFQATT and CDR2 SNEGSKA (reference sequence). The CDR3 bases are TGCAGTGCTGGACAGGGGGAGCAGTTCTTC. Translating it yields CSAGQGEQFF.

The chain carries TRBV3-1 (or the pseudogene TRBV3-2) and TRBJ2-3, with D possibly matching TRBD2 (6 bases). V lost 4 bases, J lost 7 bases, and 12 bases lay in between. CDR3 size: 13 residues. CDR1 and CDR2 from the germline V gene are LGHDT and YNNKEL (reference sequence). CDR3 nucleotide sequence: TGTGCCAGCAGCCTACTAGCTGAGCATACGCAGTATTTT. Residues: CASSLLAEHTQYF.

This clone came up once. The chain uses TRBV27 and TRBJ1-3; D possibly corresponds to TRBD1 (5 bases). The germline V gene encodes CDR1 MNHEY and CDR2 SMNVEV (reference sequence). The CDR3 loop spans 14 amino acids. Trimming stripped 4 bases from V and 7 bases from J, with 14 bases between. CDR3 sequence (DNA): TGTGCCAGCAGTTCGGGGACGGTCCCTAACACCATATATTTT. This encodes CASSSGTVPNTIYF.

V gene TRBV27 combines with J gene TRBJ2-3; no clear D. Trimming stripped 4 bases from V and 3 bases from J, with 8 bases between. The germline V gene encodes CDR1 MNHEY and CDR2 SMNVEV (reference sequence). The CDR3 sequence is 13 residues long. CDR3 protein: CASSSRRTDTQYF. For the CDR3, the DNA is TGTGCCAGCAGTTCCCGCCGTACAGATACGCAGTATTTT.

V and J are TRBV19 and TRBJ1-1; tentatively, D is TRBD1 (6 bases). Germline V gives CDR1 LNHDA, CDR2 SQIVND (reference sequence). V was shortened by 4 bases and J by 6 bases, with 21 bases between the two germline ends. This CDR3 comprises 16 residues. The DNA for the CDR3 is TGTGCCAGTAGTAGATACGGGTCAGGGGTTTCCCCTGAAGCTTTCTTT. Residues: CASSRYGSGVSPEAFF.

The rearrangement joins TRBV24-1 to TRBJ2-2; 7 positions agree with TRBD1. The CDR3 consists of 18 residues. The V gene end was trimmed by 5 bases and the J gene end by 5 bases; junction bases not matched to a gene: 16. The V gene's germline CDR1 is KGHDR and CDR2 SFDVKD. The CDR3 DNA reads TGTGCCACCAGTGTTGATAGGGCAGGGGGAAGGGGAACCGGGGAGCTGTTTTTT. Translating it yields CATSVDRAGGRGTGELFF.

The rearrangement joins TRBV27 to TRBJ1-6; 8 positions match TRBD1. J was trimmed by 7 bases and V by 5 bases; bases with no gene match: 10. The CDR3 spans 16 residues. The germline gives CDR1 MNHEY, CDR2 SMNVEV (reference sequence). The CDR3 DNA reads as TGTGCCAGCAGTAAGGACAGGGTATCGGGGAATTCACCCCTCCACTTT. It translates to CASSKDRVSGNSPLHF.

The chain carries TRBV10-3 and TRBJ1-2, with D uncertain. This CDR3 spans 13 amino acids. The germline V and J ends were trimmed by 5 bases and 5 bases, with 12 bases remaining between them. Germline V gene lookup returns CDR1 ENHRY and CDR2 SYGVKD. CDR3 DNA: TGTGCCATCAGTTCGGATCTAGGGTATGGCTACACCTTC. Protein sequence: CAISSDLGYGYTF.

J is TRBJ1-1 and V is TRBV28; D is perhaps TRBD1 (6 bases). With 7 bases removed from V and 5 bases from J, the gap between germline ends came to 23 bases. The germline V gene has CDR1 MDHEN and CDR2 SYDVKM. This CDR3 region has 16 residues. The CDR3 DNA sequence: TGTGCCAGCACCCCCCGTCGGGCAGGGGAGGGTACTGAAGCTTTCTTT. It translates to CASTPRRAGEGTEAFF.

The chain uses TRBV5-1 and TRBJ1-2, with 8 bases lining up with TRBD1. The CDR3 has 16 residues. Germline-derived CDR1 and CDR2 are SGHRS and YFSETQ. V lost 3 bases and J lost 6; bases outside the gene matches: 13. In DNA, the CDR3 is TGCGCCAGCAGCTGGAATGGACAGGGCACTTACGATGGCTACACCTTC. It is translated as CASSWNGQGTYDGYTF.

The chain is built from TRBV10-3 and TRBJ2-7, with D hard to call. The V gene's germline CDR1 is ENHRY and CDR2 SYGVKD. The CDR3 is 13 residues long. Trimming took off 0 bases at V and 6 bases at J, with 9 bases between the two ends. DNA for the CDR3: TGTGCCATCAGTGAGTCCTTGGGTCGCGAGCAGTACTTC. It specifies CAISESLGREQYF.

The chain recombines TRBV7-9 with TRBJ2-1, with a tentative D call TRBD1 (6 bases). Looked up from germline, CDR1 is SEHNR and CDR2 is FQNEAQ (reference sequence). The CDR3 extends over 15 amino acids. The V end lost 2 bases, the J end lost 7 bases, and 15 bases lay between the germline ends. DNA for the CDR3: TGTGCCAGCAGCTTAACACAGGGCGATTTGAATGAGCAGTTCTTC. Protein product: CASSLTQGDLNEQFF.